The rows below give T cell receptor beta chains drawn from one sample of a study of CD8+ T cells in alopecia areata. The assay was immunoSEQ multiplex PCR, and TCRdb's table has in-frame clones only and misses some. The repertoire holds over 250,000 clones, with about 62% as singletons. The sample here was CD4+ T cells sorted from blood, taken around week 53, from a patient treated with tofacitinib. The receptors shown here come from a human donor with alopecia areata. The CDR3 runs from the conserved cysteine through the conserved F or W. The D gene is left open where the match is weak. Clone size is shown for a subset of rows, as once, few, many or a class of expanded clone.

J gene	CDR3 length	V gene	clone size	D gene	CDR3 protein	CDR3 DNA
TRBJ2-3	14	TRBV29-1	few	TRBD2	CSVGTSGATDTQYF	TGCAGCGTAGGGACTAGCGGGGCCACAGATACGCAGTATTTT
TRBJ1-2	13	TRBV11-2	few	-	CASSPLGAGGYTF	TGTGCCAGCAGCCCCCTGGGGGCCGGGGGCTACACCTTC
TRBJ2-7	12	TRBV6-5	-	-	CASSYVNYEQYF	TGTGCCAGCAGTTACGTCAACTACGAGCAGTACTTC
TRBJ2-7	16	TRBV4-1	-	TRBD2	CASSQKVAGGSYEQYF	TGCGCCAGCAGCCAAAAAGTAGCGGGAGGGTCCTACGAGCAGTACTTC
TRBJ1-3	12	TRBV30	-	-	CARTASGNTIYF	TGTGCCAGGACAGCCTCTGGAAACACCATATATTTT
TRBJ2-1	15	TRBV6-5	few	TRBD2	CASETGTSGGYEQFF	TGTGCCAGTGAGACCGGGACTAGCGGGGGGTATGAGCAGTTCTTC
TRBJ2-3	15	TRBV4-2	few	-	CASSQDPSNQDTQYF	TGTGCCAGCAGCCAAGATCCCAGCAATCAAGATACGCAGTATTTT
TRBJ2-7	11	TRBV29-1	-	TRBD1	CSVTGGNEQYF	TGCAGCGTAACAGGGGGTAACGAGCAGTACTTC
TRBJ2-1	14	TRBV12-5	-	-	CASGTGGSYNEQFF	TGTGCTAGTGGCACTGGGGGTTCCTACAATGAGCAGTTCTTC
TRBJ1-4	15	TRBV4-2	few	TRBD1	CASSQGQGDGEKLFF	TGTGCCAGCAGCCAAGGACAGGGGGACGGTGAAAAACTGTTTTTT
TRBJ2-5	15	TRBV5-1	-	-	CASSSGQTAQETQYF	TGCGCCAGCAGCTCTGGACAGACAGCCCAAGAGACCCAGTACTTC
TRBJ1-2	13	TRBV14	-	-	CASSRDSDYGYTF	TGTGCCAGCAGCCGAGACAGTGACTATGGCTACACCTTC
TRBJ2-3	13	TRBV2	once	TRBD2	CATEGRGADTQYF	TGTGCCACCGAGGGGCGGGGGGCAGATACGCAGTATTTT
TRBJ2-7	16	TRBV11-1	-	-	CASSLAPGRGDYEQYF	TGTGCCAGCAGCTTAGCGCCGGGCAGGGGGGACTACGAGCAGTACTTC
TRBJ2-7	11	TRBV6-1	few	-	CASVFSYEQYF	TGTGCCAGCGTCTTCTCCTACGAGCAGTACTTC
TRBJ1-4	15	TRBV6-5	-	-	CASSYKTGWSEKLFF	TGTGCCAGCAGTTACAAGACAGGTTGGAGTGAAAAACTGTTTTTT
TRBJ2-5	15	TRBV5-6	-	TRBD1	CASSPLTGSLETQYF	TGTGCCAGCAGCCCTCTGACAGGGTCCCTAGAGACCCAGTACTTC
TRBJ1-4	16	TRBV18	few	-	CASSPTGWATNEKLFF	TGTGCCAGCTCACCAACAGGGTGGGCAACTAATGAAAAACTGTTTTTT
TRBJ2-2	14	TRBV4-3	-	-	CASSPRANTGELFF	TGCGCCAGCAGCCCACGGGCCAACACCGGGGAGCTGTTTTTT
TRBJ2-7	14	TRBV6-5	-	TRBD1	CASSYYPGQGSMYF	TGTGCCAGCAGTTACTACCCGGGACAGGGATCCATGTACTTC
TRBJ2-3	18	TRBV2	-	TRBD2	CASTLRTSGGTSTDTQYF	TGTGCCAGCACCTTGAGGACTAGCGGGGGAACTAGCACAGATACGCAGTATTTT
TRBJ1-5	13	TRBV6-1	once	-	CASSDQDPRPQHF	TGTGCCAGCAGTGACCAGGACCCCCGGCCCCAGCATTTT
TRBJ1-1	13	TRBV25-1	-	-	CASSGAVNTEAFF	TGTGCCAGCAGTGGGGCCGTGAACACTGAAGCTTTCTTT
TRBJ1-5	15	TRBV7-9	-	-	CASSLGAWGDQPQHF	TGTGCCAGCAGCTTAGGGGCCTGGGGAGATCAGCCCCAGCATTTT
TRBJ1-2	14	TRBV2	-	TRBD1	CASSPGQGGYGYTF	TGTGCCAGCAGCCCGGGACAGGGAGGCTATGGCTACACCTTC
TRBJ2-1	13	TRBV7-6	-	-	CASSSGTYNEQFF	TGTGCCAGCAGCTCAGGGACCTACAATGAGCAGTTCTTC
TRBJ2-5	15	TRBV10-3	-	TRBD2	CAISEFGTSLQTQYF	TGTGCCATCAGTGAATTTGGGACTAGCTTACAGACCCAGTACTTC
TRBJ2-5	14	TRBV5-4	few	-	CASSLEQGGETQYF	TGTGCCAGCAGCTTGGAACAGGGAGGGGAGACCCAGTACTTC
TRBJ1-2	14	TRBV11-2	-	-	CASSPSGQPYGYTF	TGTGCCAGCAGCCCTTCAGGACAGCCCTATGGCTACACCTTC
TRBJ1-2	14	TRBV4-1	-	-	CASSQDPGTYGYTF	TGCGCCAGCAGCCAAGATCCGGGGACCTATGGCTACACCTTC
TRBJ2-7	15	TRBV2	few	-	CASSETALSSYEQYF	TGTGCCAGCAGTGAAACAGCGCTGAGCTCCTACGAGCAGTACTTC
TRBJ2-2	14	TRBV2	few	TRBD1	CASSADRATGELFF	TGTGCCAGCAGTGCTGACAGGGCCACCGGGGAGCTGTTTTTT
TRBJ1-4	14	TRBV5-1	-	TRBD1	CASSWGQGGEKLFF	TGCGCCAGCAGCTGGGGACAGGGTGGTGAAAAACTGTTTTTT
TRBJ1-6	13	TRBV6-6	-	TRBD1	CASSTGESSPLHF	TGTGCCAGCTCTACAGGGGAAAGTTCACCCCTCCACTTT
TRBJ2-6	17	TRBV30	-	-	CAWSTFGSLSGANVLTF	TGTGCCTGGAGTACTTTTGGCTCCCTCTCTGGGGCCAACGTCCTGACTTTC
TRBJ2-7	15	TRBV7-7	once	-	CASSPGPSSRDEQYF	TGTGCTAGCAGCCCGGGACCTTCCTCAAGAGACGAGCAGTACTTC
TRBJ1-4	11	TRBV20-1	-	TRBD1	CSAQGAEKLFF	TGCAGTGCTCAGGGGGCCGAAAAACTGTTTTTT
TRBJ1-2	12	TRBV7-9	-	-	CASSLQRYGYTF	TGTGCCAGCAGCTTACAGAGGTATGGCTACACCTTC
TRBJ2-5	15	TRBV29-1	-	-	CSVGGVGGPSETQYF	TGCAGCGTTGGTGGCGTCGGGGGCCCGTCGGAGACCCAGTACTTC
TRBJ2-4	20	TRBV4-3	-	TRBD1	CASSQTLGQGLLVAKNIQYF	TGCGCCAGCAGCCAGACCCTGGGACAGGGTTTACTCGTAGCCAAAAACATTCAGTACTTC